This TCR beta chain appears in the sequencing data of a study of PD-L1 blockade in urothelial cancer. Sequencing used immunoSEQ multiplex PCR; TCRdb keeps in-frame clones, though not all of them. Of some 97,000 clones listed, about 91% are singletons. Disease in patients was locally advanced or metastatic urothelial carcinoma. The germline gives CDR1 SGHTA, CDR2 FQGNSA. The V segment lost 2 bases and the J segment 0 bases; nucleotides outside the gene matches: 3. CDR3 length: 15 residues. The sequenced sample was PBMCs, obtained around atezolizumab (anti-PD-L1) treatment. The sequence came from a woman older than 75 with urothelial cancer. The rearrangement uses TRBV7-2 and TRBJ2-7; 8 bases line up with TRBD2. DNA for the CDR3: TGTGCCAGCAGCTTAACTAGCGGCGTCTCCTACGAGCAGTACTTC. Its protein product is CASSLTSGVSYEQYF.